Below, one T cell receptor (beta chain) is given with its context. Antigen: not known. This entry comes from a study of T cell responses to AZD1222 COVID-19 vaccine. Study in general: Doses given second, at about 4 or about 12 weeks, were pooled.

Profiling relied on immunoSEQ multiplex PCR, and the TCRdb table lists in-frame clones only, not all of them. The sample records more than 80,000 clones, almost 90% being singletons. Germline loops: CDR1 MDHEN, CDR2 SYDVKM. The CDR3 extends over 20 amino acids. V trimming: 3 bases; J trimming: 0 bases; junction bases outside the gene matches: 19. Regarding the study as a whole: Compared with day 0, the breadth and depth of the Spike-specific TCR repertoire rose significantly after two doses of AZD1222. Per reports, nearly half of all spike-specific TCRs target regions that are unmutated in variants.

V and J are TRBV28 and TRBJ2-7; TRBD1 aligns across 8 bases. The TCR sequence derives from an adult in good health. The sequences come from peripheral blood, collected on day 0 of AZD1222 vaccination. This CDR3 reads CASSFLLSPLTGESSYEQYF. The DNA for the CDR3 is TGTGCCAGCAGTTTCCTACTCAGCCCCTTGACAGGGGAGAGCTCCTACGAGCAGTACTTC.